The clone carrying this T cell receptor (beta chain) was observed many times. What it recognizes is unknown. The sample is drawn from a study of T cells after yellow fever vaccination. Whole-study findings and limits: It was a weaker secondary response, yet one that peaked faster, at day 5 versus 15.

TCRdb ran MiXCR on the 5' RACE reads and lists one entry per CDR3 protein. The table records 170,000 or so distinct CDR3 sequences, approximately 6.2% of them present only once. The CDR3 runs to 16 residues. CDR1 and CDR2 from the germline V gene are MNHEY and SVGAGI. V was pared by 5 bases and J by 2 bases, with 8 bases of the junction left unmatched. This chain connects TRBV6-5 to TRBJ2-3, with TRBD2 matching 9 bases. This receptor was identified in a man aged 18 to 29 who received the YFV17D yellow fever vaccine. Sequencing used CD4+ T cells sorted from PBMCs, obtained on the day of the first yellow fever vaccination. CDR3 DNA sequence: TGTGCCAGCAGTCGGCTGACTAGCGGAGTCACAGATACGCAGTATTTT. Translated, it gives CASSRLTSGVTDTQYF.